Only one count was recorded for the clone carrying this T cell receptor (beta chain). Original methodology: Reference gene primer amplification in the assay estimated nucleated cell counts. Using immunoSEQ multiplex PCR, the repertoire was profiled, and TCRdb retains in-frame clones only, with some absent. V, J and clone size reflect that table, while D and trimming were determined from the DNA. This sample has roughly 200,000 clones, with approximately 88% found just once. Germline-derived CDR1 and CDR2 are GTSNPN and SVGIG (reference sequence). This CDR3 is 20 amino acids long. V shed 4 bases, J shed 5 bases, and the junction held 24 bases outside the gene matches. This specimen belongs to a study of blood T cell repertoires in COVID-19.

This rearrangement joins TRBV30 to TRBJ2-3, with TRBD2 matching over 10 bases. Sequencing was done on a sample of peripheral blood. The source is a middle-aged man with acute or convalescent COVID-19. CDR3 bases: TGTGCCTGGAATTCCCTCGGGGTGGCGGGTAGCGGGGGGTTCAAAGATACGCAGTATTTT. The encoded protein is CAWNSLGVAGSGGFKDTQYF. Drawing the rest from reference TRBV30 and TRBJ2-3, the complete variable domain is SQTIHQWPATLVQPVGSPLSLECTVEGTSNPNLYWYRQAAGRGLQLLFYSVGIGQISSEVPQNLSASRPQDRQFILSSKKLLLSDSGFYLCAWNSLGVAGSGGFKDTQYFGPGTRLTVL.